This is a list of T cell receptor beta chains from one sample in a study of blood T cell repertoires in COVID-19. Generated by immunoSEQ multiplex PCR, the TCRdb table keeps only in-frame clones and is missing some. The sample lists around 65,000 clones; approximately 80% were seen once. The sample was peripheral blood. All receptors come from a woman older than 75 with active or convalescent COVID-19. Each CDR3 is given with its conserved first and last residue.

v_gene	j_gene	CDR3aa
TRBV9	TRBJ1-3	CASSPRGVGNTIYF
TRBV6-6	TRBJ1-5	CASSYRRERGNQPQHF
TRBV20-1	TRBJ1-2	CSASVPTGRGYTF
TRBV19	TRBJ1-6	CASSTTGRHSPLHF
TRBV19	TRBJ1-2	CASSTIPGQGSGSYGYTF
TRBV27	TRBJ1-1	CASSWTARNTEAFF
TRBV18	TRBJ1-1	CASSHQKNTEAFF
TRBV3-1/TRBV3-2	TRBJ1-1	CASSPWESTGANTEAFF
TRBV7-2	TRBJ1-3	CASSMRGQHTIYF
TRBV10-3	TRBJ1-1	CAISEMTGPTEAFF
TRBV3-1/TRBV3-2	TRBJ1-1	CASSHNRQSEAFF
TRBV7-3	TRBJ1-1	CASSKGTGGTEAFF
TRBV18	TRBJ2-1	CASSPGTSEQNEQFF
TRBV6-5	TRBJ1-5	CASGPRTVSNQPQHF
TRBV3-1/TRBV3-2	TRBJ1-6	CATSPGGQHSPLHF
TRBV15	TRBJ2-3	CATSLAGPTDTQYF
TRBV2	TRBJ1-5	CASRRDRGTNQPQHF
TRBV5-1	TRBJ1-1	CASSETGGSTEAFF
TRBV2	TRBJ2-7	CASSEHGVSSYEQYF
TRBV5-1	TRBJ2-7	CASSLGDRTYEQYF
TRBV6-1	TRBJ1-3	CASSEEGYTGNTIYF
TRBV5-8	TRBJ1-1	CASSPNRDTEAFF
TRBV29-1	TRBJ2-3	CSVEGSTDTQYF
TRBV3-1/TRBV3-2	TRBJ1-3	CASSSSPRSGNTIYF
TRBV9	TRBJ2-5	CASSARGKETQYF
TRBV5-1	TRBJ2-7	CASSSRDRGLGEQYF
TRBV6-5	TRBJ2-5	CASRSTGAGTETQYF
TRBV21-1	TRBJ1-6	CASSKIELHVTLNSPLHF
TRBV4-1	TRBJ1-2	CASSQNGGYTF
TRBV24-1	TRBJ1-2	CATSDGQGYGYTF
TRBV6-5	TRBJ1-3	CASRPTGTAGNTIYF
TRBV11-2	TRBJ1-2	CASSLDLTTGGYTF
TRBV5-5	TRBJ2-5	CASSFTSGGAEETQYF
TRBV4-1	TRBJ2-7	CASSHARRAVDEQYF
TRBV3-1/TRBV3-2	TRBJ1-5	CASSQDWSGGKPQHF
TRBV27	TRBJ2-3	CASSFSAGTQYF
TRBV6-6	TRBJ1-2	CASSLQGYGYTF
TRBV4-1	TRBJ1-4	CASSTDRDRGEKLFF
TRBV6-2/TRBV6-3	TRBJ2-5	CASTPDYRGWETQYF